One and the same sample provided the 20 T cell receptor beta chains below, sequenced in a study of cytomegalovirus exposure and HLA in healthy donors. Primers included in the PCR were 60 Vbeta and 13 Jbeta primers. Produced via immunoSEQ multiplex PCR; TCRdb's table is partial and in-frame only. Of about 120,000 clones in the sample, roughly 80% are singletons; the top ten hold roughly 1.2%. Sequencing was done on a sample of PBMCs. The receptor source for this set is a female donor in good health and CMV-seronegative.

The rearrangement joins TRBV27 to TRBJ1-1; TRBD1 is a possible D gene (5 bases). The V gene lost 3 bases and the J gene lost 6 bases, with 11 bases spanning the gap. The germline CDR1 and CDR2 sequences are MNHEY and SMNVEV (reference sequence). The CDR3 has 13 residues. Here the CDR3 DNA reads TGTGCCAGCAGTTTCGGGGGGACCCCTGAAGCTTTCTTT. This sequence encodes CASSFGGTPEAFF.

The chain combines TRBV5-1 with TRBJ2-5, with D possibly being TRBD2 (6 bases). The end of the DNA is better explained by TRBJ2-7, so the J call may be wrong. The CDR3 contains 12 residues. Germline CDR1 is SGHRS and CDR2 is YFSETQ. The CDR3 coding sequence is TGCGCCAGCCGCGGGGAAGGCTACGAGCAGTACTTC. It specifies CASRGEGYEQYF.

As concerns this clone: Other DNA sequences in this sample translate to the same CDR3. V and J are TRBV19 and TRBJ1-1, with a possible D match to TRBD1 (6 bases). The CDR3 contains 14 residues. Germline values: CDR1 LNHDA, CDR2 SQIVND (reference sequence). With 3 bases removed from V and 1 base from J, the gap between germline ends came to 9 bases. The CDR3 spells CASSIQGRNTEAFF. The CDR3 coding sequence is TGTGCCAGTAGTATCCAGGGGAGGAACACTGAAGCTTTCTTT.

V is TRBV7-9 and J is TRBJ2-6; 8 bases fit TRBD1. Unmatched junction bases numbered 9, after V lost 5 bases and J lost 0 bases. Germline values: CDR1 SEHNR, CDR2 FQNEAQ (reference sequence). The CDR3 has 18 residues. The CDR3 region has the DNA TGTGCCAGCAGCCTCCGGGACAGGTTCCCCTCTGGGGCCAACGTCCTGACTTTC. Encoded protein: CASSLRDRFPSGANVLTF.

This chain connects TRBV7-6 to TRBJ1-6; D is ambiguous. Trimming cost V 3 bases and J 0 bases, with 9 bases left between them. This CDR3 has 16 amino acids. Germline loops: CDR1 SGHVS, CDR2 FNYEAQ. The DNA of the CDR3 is TGTGCCAGCAGCTTGGGCGCGAGCTCCTATAATTCACCCCTCCACTTT. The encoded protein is CASSLGASSYNSPLHF.

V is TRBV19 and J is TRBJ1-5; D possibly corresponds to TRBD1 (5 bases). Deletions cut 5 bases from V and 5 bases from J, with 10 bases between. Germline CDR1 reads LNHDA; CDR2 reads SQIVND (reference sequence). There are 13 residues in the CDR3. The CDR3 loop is CASSSLGDQPQHF. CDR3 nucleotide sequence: TGTGCCAGTAGTTCCCTAGGGGATCAGCCCCAGCATTTT. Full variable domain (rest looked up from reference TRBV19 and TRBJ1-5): DGGITQSPKYLFRKEGQNVTLSCEQNLNHDAMYWYRQDPGQGLRLIYYSQIVNDFQKGDIAEGYSVSREKKESFPLTVTSAQKNPTAFYLCASSSLGDQPQHFGDGTRLSIL.

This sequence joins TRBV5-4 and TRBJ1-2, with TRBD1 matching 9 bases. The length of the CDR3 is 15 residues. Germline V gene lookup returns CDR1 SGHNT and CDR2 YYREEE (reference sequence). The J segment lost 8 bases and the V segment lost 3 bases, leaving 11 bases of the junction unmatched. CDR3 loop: CASSSYYRQGGGYTF. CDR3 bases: TGTGCCAGCAGCTCCTACTACAGACAGGGGGGCGGCTACACCTTC.

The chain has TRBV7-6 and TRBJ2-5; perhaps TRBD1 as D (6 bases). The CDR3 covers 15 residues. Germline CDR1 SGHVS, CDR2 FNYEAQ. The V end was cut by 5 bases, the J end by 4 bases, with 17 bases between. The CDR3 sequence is CASSRQLGAGETQYF. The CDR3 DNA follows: TGTGCCAGCAGCCGACAACTGGGGGCTGGAGAGACCCAGTACTTC.

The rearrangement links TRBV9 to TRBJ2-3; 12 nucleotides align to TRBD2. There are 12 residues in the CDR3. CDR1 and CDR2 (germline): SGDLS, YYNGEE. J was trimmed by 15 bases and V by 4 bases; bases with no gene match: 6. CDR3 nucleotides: TGTGCCAGCAGCCTCCTAGCGGGGGGGATCTATTTT. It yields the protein CASSLLAGGIYF.

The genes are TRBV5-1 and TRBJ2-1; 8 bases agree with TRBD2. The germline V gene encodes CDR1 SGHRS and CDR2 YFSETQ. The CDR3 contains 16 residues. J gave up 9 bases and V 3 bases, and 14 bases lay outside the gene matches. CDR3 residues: CASSWGAGESHREQFF. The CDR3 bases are TGCGCCAGCAGCTGGGGAGCGGGAGAGTCCCACCGTGAGCAGTTCTTC. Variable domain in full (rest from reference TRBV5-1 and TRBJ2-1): KAGVTQTPRYLIKTRGQQVTLSCSPISGHRSVSWYQQTPGQGLQFLFEYFSETQRNKGNFPGRFSGRQFSNSRSEMNVSTLELGDSALYLCASSWGAGESHREQFFGPGTRLTVL.

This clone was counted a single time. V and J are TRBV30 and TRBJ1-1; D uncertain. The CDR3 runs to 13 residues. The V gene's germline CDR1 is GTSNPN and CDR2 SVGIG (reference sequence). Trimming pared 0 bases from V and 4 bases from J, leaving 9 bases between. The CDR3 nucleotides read TGTGCCTGGAGTGTCGGCAGGTCCACTGAAGCTTTCTTT. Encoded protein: CAWSVGRSTEAFF.

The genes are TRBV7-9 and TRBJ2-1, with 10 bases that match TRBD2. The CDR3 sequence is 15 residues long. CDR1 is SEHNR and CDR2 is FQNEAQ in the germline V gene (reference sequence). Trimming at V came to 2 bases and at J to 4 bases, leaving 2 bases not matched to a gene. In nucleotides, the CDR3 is TGTGCCAGCAGCTTACTTAGCGGGGGGTACAATGAGCAGTTCTTC. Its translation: CASSLLSGGYNEQFF. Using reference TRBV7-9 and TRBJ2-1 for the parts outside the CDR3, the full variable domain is DTGVSQNPRHKITKRGQNVTFRCDPISEHNRLYWYRQTLGQGPEFLTYFQNEAQLEKSRLLSDRFSAERPKGSFSTLEIQRTEQGDSAMYLCASSLLSGGYNEQFFGPGTRLTVL.

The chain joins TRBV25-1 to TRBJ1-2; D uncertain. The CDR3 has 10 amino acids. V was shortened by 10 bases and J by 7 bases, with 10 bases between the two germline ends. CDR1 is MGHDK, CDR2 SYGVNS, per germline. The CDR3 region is CATEGGGYTF. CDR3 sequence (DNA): TGTGCCACCGAGGGTGGTGGCTACACCTTC.

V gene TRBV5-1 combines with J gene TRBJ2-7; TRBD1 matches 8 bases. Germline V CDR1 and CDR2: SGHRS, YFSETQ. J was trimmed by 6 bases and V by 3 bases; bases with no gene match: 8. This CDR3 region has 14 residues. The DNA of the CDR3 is TGCGCCAGCAGCTGGGACTCTACAGGGGGCGAGCAGTACTTC. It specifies CASSWDSTGGEQYF. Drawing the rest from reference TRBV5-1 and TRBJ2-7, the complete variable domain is KAGVTQTPRYLIKTRGQQVTLSCSPISGHRSVSWYQQTPGQGLQFLFEYFSETQRNKGNFPGRFSGRQFSNSRSEMNVSTLELGDSALYLCASSWDSTGGEQYFGPGTRLTVT.

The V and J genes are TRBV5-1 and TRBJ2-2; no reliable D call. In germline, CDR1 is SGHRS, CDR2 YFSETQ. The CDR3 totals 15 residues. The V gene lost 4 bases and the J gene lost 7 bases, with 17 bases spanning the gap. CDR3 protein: CASSGAGSRGGELFF. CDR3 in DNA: TGCGCCAGCAGCGGAGCCGGGTCCCGAGGCGGGGAGCTGTTTTTT.

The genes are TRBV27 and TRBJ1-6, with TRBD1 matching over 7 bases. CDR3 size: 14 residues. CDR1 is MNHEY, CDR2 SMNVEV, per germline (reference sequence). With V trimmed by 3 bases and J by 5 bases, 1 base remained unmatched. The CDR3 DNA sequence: TGTGCCAGCAGTTTTGGGACAGATAATTCACCCCTCCACTTT. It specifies CASSFGTDNSPLHF.

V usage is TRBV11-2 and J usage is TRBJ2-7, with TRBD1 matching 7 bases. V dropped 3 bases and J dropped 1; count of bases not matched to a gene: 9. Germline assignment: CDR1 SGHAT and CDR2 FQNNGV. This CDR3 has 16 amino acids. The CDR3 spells CASSFTLETGSYEQYF. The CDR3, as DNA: TGTGCCAGCAGCTTCACACTGGAGACAGGGTCCTACGAGCAGTACTTC.

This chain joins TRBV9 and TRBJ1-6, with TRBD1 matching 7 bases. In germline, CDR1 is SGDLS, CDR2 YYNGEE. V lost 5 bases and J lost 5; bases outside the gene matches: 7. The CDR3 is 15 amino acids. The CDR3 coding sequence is TGTGCCAGCAGTAAGGACAGGAACAATAATTCACCCCTCCACTTT. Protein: CASSKDRNNNSPLHF.

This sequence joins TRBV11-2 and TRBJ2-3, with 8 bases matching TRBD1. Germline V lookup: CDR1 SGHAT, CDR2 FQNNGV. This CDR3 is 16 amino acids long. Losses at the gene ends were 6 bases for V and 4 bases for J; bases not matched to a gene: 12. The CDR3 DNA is TGTGCCAGCAGGTCCCGTGCAGGGGGCCAGTCAGATACGCAGTATTTT. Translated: CASRSRAGGQSDTQYF.

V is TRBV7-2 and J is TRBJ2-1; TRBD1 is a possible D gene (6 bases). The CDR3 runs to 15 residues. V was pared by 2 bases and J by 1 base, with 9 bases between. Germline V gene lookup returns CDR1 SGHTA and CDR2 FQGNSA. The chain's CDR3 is CASSLQGLSYNEQFF. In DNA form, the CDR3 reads TGTGCCAGCAGCTTACAGGGGTTATCCTACAATGAGCAGTTCTTC.